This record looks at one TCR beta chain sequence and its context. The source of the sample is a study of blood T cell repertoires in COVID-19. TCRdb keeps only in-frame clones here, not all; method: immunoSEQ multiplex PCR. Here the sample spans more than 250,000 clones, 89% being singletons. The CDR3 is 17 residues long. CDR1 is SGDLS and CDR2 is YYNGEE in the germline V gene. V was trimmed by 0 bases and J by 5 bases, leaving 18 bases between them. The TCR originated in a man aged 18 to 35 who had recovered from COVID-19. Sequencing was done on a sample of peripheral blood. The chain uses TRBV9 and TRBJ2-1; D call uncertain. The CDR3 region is CASSVGMGPQANNEQFF. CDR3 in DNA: TGTGCCAGCAGCGTAGGAATGGGCCCCCAAGCCAACAATGAGCAGTTCTTC.